This T cell receptor (beta chain) appears in the sequencing data of a study of CD8 T cells in Susac syndrome. Negative isolation was applied to CD8+ and CD4+ T cells, and FACS enrichment was applied to TEMRA cells. An input of roughly 0.45 to 1 ug of RNA was subjected to reverse transcription using random hexamers. TCRdb recomputed calls from the immunoSEQ multiplex PCR reads with MiXCR, one row per CDR3 protein. The sample holds around 130,000 distinct CDR3 sequences, under 95% seen once. The sample consisted of CD8+ T cells from PBMCs. This receptor was obtained from a human donor with multiple sclerosis.

This chain's CDR3 is CAWSAGVEQYF. The CDR3 bases are TGTGCCTGGAGTGCAGGGGTCGAGCAGTACTTC. V gene TRBV30 combines with J gene TRBJ2-7, with D tentatively TRBD1 (6 bases). This CDR3 comprises 11 residues. Trimming pared 1 base from V and 6 bases from J, leaving 7 bases between. Germline CDR1 reads GTSNPN; CDR2 reads SVGIG (reference sequence). The variable domain in full, completed from reference TRBV30 and TRBJ2-7, reads SQTIHQWPATLVQPVGSPLSLECTVEGTSNPNLYWYRQAAGRGLQLLFYSVGIGQISSEVPQNLSASRPQDRQFILSSKKLLLSDSGFYLCAWSAGVEQYFGPGTRLTVT.